This T cell receptor beta chain originates from a study of regulatory T cells in long-lasting Graves disease. Described time point: newly diagnosed GD, antithyroid drugs for less than 3 months. PBMCs provided the RNA from which the TCR library was made. CDR3 length: 14 amino acids. The germline V and J ends were trimmed by 1 base and 8 bases, with 11 bases remaining between them. Germline-derived CDR1 and CDR2 are SNHLY and FYNNEI. Arm-PCR of CDR3 regions and iRepertoire HTBI primers were the basis on which TCR beta libraries were built. MiXCR was run by TCRdb on the multiplex PCR reads, yielding one entry per CDR3 protein. The data contain around 480,000 distinct CDR3 sequences, approximately 16% of them singletons. The same data also contributed to another study, on T cells in Graves' hyperthyroidism and ophthalmopathy. This second study notes: Criteria for exclusion of patients were uncontrolled infection, other autoimmune disease, pregnancy or lactation. HTBI primers drove first-round RT-PCR of the TCR CDR3. The model anticipated ophthalmopathy a median approximately 6.6 months pre-onset.

Specimen: peripheral blood mononuclear cells (PBMCs), collected at new diagnosis, from a patient treated with antithyroid drugs. V usage is TRBV2 and J usage is TRBJ2-2, with a weak D call TRBD2 (6 bases). The receptor's source is a woman aged 40-60 years with Graves disease. As DNA, the CDR3 is TGTGCCAGCAGTGAAGAAGGAGGGATGGGGGAGCTGTTTTTT. Encoded protein: CASSEEGGMGELFF.